One sample yielded the 7 T cell receptor beta chains listed below, sequenced in a study of T cells expressing NK-cell markers. TCRdb re-called the 5' RACE reads and catalogs CDR3 proteins one per entry, DNA excluded. This repertoire includes 350,000 to 400,000 distinct CDR3 sequences. The sequenced sample was blood T cells: a sorted CD56 or NKG2C T cell subset, CD4+ or CD8+ T cells, or bulk PBMC T cells (not recorded which). These TCRs come from a woman between 45 and 60 years old in good health.

V gene TRBV20-1 combines with J gene TRBJ1-1. CDR3 length: 14 residues. Germline CDR1 DFQATT, CDR2 SNEGSKA (reference sequence). The CDR3 protein is CSARDIRVLTEAFF.

The chain uses TRBV18 and TRBJ2-3; TCRdb picks TRBD1, but there is no DNA to check that call. CDR1 is KGHSH and CDR2 is LQKENI in the germline V gene. This CDR3 spans 14 amino acids. This CDR3 is CASSPAGVGDTQYF.

The chain carries TRBV20-1 and TRBJ2-2. Germline values: CDR1 DFQATT, CDR2 SNEGSKA (reference sequence). This CDR3 has 16 residues. Here the CDR3 reads CSARGESGRLTGELFF.

CDR3 sequence reads: CASSSNPGTGLKTFF. This chain uses TRBV19 with TRBJ1-1; TCRdb's D call, TRBD1, is unchecked because there is no DNA. The length of the CDR3 is 15 residues. Per germline, CDR1 LNHDA and CDR2 SQIVND (reference sequence).

V and J are TRBV6-1 and TRBJ1-2. Germline CDR1 reads MNHNS; CDR2 reads SASEGT. CDR3 length equals 12 residues. The CDR3 protein is CASNGQLYGYTF.

This chain uses TRBV6-5 with TRBJ2-7. This CDR3 region has 14 residues. Germline V gene sequence: CDR1 MNHEY, CDR2 SVGAGI. CDR3 loop: CASSTSRYTYEQYF.

The J gene is TRBJ1-5, the V gene TRBV12-3 or TRBV12-4. The CDR3 loop spans 14 amino acids. CDR3 region: CASSQDGTNQPQHF.